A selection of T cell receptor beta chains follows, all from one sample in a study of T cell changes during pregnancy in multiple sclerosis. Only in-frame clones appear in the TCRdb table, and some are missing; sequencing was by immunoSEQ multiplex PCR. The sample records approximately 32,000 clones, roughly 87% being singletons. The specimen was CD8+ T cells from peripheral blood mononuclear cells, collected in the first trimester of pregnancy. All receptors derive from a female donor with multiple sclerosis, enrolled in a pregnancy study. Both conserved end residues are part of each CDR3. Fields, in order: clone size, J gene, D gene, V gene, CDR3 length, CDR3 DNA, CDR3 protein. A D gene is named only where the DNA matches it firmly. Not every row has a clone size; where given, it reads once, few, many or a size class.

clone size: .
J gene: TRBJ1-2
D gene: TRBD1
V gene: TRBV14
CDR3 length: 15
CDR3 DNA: TGTGCCAGCAGCCAAGGGGCCACAGGGGGAAATGGCTACACCTTC
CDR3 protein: CASSQGATGGNGYTF

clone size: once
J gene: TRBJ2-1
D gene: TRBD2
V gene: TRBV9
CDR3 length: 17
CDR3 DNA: TGTGCCAGCAGCAGAAGGGGACCGGGACTAGCTTCCAATGAGCAGTTCTTC
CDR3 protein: CASSRRGPGLASNEQFF

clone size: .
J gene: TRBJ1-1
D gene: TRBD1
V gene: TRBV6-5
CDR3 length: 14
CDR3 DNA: TGTGCCAGCAGTTACTTACAGGGGGTAACTGAAGCTTTCTTT
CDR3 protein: CASSYLQGVTEAFF

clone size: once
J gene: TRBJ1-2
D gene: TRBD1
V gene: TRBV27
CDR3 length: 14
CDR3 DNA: TGTGCCAGCAGCGACAGGGGGCGAAACTATGGCTACACCTTC
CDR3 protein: CASSDRGRNYGYTF

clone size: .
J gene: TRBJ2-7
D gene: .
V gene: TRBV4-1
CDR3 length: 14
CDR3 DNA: TGCGCCAGCAGCCATCCCGAGACAGGCTACGAGCAGTACTTC
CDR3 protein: CASSHPETGYEQYF

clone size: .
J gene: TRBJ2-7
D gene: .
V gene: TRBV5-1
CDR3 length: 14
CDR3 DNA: TGCGCCAGCAGCCCGGAGCGGTATCCCTACGAGCAGTACTTC
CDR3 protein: CASSPERYPYEQYF

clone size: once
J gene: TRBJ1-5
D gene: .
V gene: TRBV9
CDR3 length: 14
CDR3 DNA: TGTGCCAGCAGCGTAGGGGCTGACAATCAGCCCCAGCATTTT
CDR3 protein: CASSVGADNQPQHF

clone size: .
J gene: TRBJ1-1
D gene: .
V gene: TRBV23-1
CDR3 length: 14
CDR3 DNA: TGCGCCAGCAGTCTACAGGGAGTGAACACTGAAGCTTTCTTT
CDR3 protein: CASSLQGVNTEAFF

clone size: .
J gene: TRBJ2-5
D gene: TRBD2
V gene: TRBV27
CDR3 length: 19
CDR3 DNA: TGTGCCAGCAGTCGGTCTAGCGGCCCTACCCGTTGGTACCAAGAGACCCAGTACTTC
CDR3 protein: CASSRSSGPTRWYQETQYF

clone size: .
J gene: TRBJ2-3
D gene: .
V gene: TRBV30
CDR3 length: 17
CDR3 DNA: TGTGCCTGGAGTGTAAGGTGGGAGCGTCTTACAACAGATACGCAGTATTTT
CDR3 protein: CAWSVRWERLTTDTQYF

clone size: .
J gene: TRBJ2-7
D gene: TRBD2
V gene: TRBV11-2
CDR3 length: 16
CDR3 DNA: TGTGCCAGCAGCTTAGATAGGACTAGCGGGAACTACGAGCAGTACTTC
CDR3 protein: CASSLDRTSGNYEQYF

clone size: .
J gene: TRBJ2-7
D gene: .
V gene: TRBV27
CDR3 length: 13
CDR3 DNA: TGTGCCAGCAGTTTGTTAGGGGTTCGCGAGCAGTACTTC
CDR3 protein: CASSLLGVREQYF

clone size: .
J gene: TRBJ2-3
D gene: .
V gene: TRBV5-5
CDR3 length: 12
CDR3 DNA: TGTGCCAGCATTACTCGGTCAGATACGCAGTATTTT
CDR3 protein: CASITRSDTQYF

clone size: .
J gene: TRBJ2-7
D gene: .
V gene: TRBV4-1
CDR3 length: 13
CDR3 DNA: TGCGCCAGCAGCCAAGTTGGAGGGTACGAGCAGTACTTC
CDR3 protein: CASSQVGGYEQYF

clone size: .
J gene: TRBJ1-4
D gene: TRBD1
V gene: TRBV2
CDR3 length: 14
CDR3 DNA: TGTGCCAGCAGTGAGGGGACAGTCGAGGAAAAACTGTTTTTT
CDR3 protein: CASSEGTVEEKLFF

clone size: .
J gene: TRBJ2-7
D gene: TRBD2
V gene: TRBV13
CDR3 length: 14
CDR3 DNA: TGTGCCAGCAGCCATGTAGCGGGAGCCCTCGAGCAGTACTTC
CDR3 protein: CASSHVAGALEQYF

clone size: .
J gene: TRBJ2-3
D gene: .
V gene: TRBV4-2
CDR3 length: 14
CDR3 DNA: TGTGCCAGCAGCCAAGGCCCTCGGACTGATACGCAGTATTTT
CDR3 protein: CASSQGPRTDTQYF

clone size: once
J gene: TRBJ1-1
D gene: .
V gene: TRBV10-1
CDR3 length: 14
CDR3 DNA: TGCGCCAGCAGTGATCGACAGGAGAACACTGAAGCTTTCTTT
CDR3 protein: CASSDRQENTEAFF

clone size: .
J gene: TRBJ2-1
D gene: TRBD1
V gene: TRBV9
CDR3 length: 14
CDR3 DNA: TGTGCCAGCAGCGACGGGACAGATAACAATGAGCAGTTCTTC
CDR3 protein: CASSDGTDNNEQFF

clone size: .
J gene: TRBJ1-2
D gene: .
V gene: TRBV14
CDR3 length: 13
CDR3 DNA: TGTGCCAGCAGCCAACAGGGGAACTATGGCTACACCTTC
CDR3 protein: CASSQQGNYGYTF

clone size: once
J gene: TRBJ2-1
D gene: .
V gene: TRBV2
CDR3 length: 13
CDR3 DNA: TGTGCCAGCCAACTCCCGGAGGGCAATGAGCAGTTCTTC
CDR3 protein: CASQLPEGNEQFF

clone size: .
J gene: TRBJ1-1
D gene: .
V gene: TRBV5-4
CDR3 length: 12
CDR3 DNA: TGTGCCAGCAGCTGGGGAGGCACTGAAGCTTTCTTT
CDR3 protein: CASSWGGTEAFF

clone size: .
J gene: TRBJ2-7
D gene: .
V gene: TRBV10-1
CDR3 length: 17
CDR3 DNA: TGCGCCAACGACCGCCGACTTTGGACAAAAACGACCTACGAGCAGTACTTC
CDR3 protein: CANDRRLWTKTTYEQYF

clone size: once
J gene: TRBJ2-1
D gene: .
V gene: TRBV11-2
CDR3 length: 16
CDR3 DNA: TGTGCCAGCAGCGACCAGACTGCCCGCTTGGTCAATGAGCAGTTCTTC
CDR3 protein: CASSDQTARLVNEQFF

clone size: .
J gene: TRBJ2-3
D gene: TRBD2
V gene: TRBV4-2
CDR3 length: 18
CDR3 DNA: TGTGCCAGCAGCCAAGAGGTAGAGGGCGGGAGGGTCACAGATACGCAGTATTTT
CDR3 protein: CASSQEVEGGRVTDTQYF

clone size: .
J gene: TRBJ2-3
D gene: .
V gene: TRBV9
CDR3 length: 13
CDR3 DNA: TGTGCCAGCAGCGTAGCTCCCACAGATACGCAGTATTTT
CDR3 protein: CASSVAPTDTQYF

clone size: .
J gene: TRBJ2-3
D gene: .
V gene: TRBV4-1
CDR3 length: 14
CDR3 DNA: TGCGCCAGCAGCCAAGCATTTAGCACAGATACGCAGTATTTT
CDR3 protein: CASSQAFSTDTQYF

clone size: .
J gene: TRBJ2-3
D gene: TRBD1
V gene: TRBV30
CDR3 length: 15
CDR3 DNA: TGTGCCTGGAGGGGGACAGGGACCCCCACAGATACGCAGTATTTT
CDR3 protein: CAWRGTGTPTDTQYF

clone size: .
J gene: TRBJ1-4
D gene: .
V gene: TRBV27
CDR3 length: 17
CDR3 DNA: TGTGCCAGCAGTTTAACTCCCCGACAGACAACTAATGAAAAACTGTTTTTT
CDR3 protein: CASSLTPRQTTNEKLFF

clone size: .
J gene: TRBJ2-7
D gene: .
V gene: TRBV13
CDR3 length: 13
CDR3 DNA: TGTGCCAGCAGCCACAGGGAGACCTACGAGCAGTACTTC
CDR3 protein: CASSHRETYEQYF

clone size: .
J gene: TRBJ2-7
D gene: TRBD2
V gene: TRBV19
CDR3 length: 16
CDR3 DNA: TGTGCCAGTAGTATTGGGAATAGCGGGAGTATCTACGAGCAGTACTTC
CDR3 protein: CASSIGNSGSIYEQYF

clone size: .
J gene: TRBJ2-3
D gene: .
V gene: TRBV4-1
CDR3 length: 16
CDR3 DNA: TGCGCCAGCAGCCAAGTCATACGCGTTGGCACAGATACGCAGTATTTT
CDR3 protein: CASSQVIRVGTDTQYF

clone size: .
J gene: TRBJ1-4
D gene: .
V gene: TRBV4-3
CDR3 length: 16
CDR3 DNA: TGCGCCAGCAGCCAAGACTTGGGGAGGACTAATGAAAAACTGTTTTTT
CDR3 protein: CASSQDLGRTNEKLFF